This TCR beta chain was documented in a study of regulatory T cells in long-lasting Graves disease. Across the whole study: Prior antithyroid drug treatment in newly diagnosed Graves' patients lasted under 3 months.

Comments on this clonotype: The target antigen is unknown.

The J segment lost 3 bases and the V segment lost 5 bases, leaving 8 bases of the junction unmatched. Germline V CDR1 and CDR2: SGHTA, FQGNSA. This CDR3 spans 15 amino acids. Time point noted: newly diagnosed GD, antithyroid drugs for less than 3 months. PBMCs provided the RNA from which the TCR library was made. Arm-PCR of CDR3 regions with iRepertoire HTBI primers generated TCR beta libraries. TCRdb re-called the multiplex PCR reads with MiXCR, one entry per CDR3 protein. The data hold over 350,000 distinct CDR3 sequences, with around 13% observed a single time. Overall study results and limits: Results may be inaccurate due to the small sample size.

These same records also appear under a second study, on T cells in Graves' hyperthyroidism and ophthalmopathy.

The genes are TRBV7-2 and TRBJ2-3; TRBD2 agrees at 7 bases. The sample here was peripheral blood mononuclear cells (PBMCs), taken at new diagnosis, from a patient treated with antithyroid drugs. This TCR was sampled from a woman aged 50 to 60 with Graves disease. CDR3: CASSQRGVGTDTQYF. The DNA for the CDR3 is TGTGCCAGCAGCCAACGGGGGGTTGGGACAGATACGCAGTATTTT.